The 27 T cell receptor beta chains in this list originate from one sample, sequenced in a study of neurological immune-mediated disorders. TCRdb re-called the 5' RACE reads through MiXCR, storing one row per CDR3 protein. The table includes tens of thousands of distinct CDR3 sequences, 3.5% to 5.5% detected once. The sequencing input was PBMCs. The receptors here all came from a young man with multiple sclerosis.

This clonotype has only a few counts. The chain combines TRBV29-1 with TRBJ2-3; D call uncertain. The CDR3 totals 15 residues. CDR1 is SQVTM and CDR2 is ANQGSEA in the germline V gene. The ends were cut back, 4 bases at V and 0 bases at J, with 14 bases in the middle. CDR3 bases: TGCAGCGTTGTAGGCGTTCTCACTAGCACAGATACGCAGTATTTT. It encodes CSVVGVLTSTDTQYF.

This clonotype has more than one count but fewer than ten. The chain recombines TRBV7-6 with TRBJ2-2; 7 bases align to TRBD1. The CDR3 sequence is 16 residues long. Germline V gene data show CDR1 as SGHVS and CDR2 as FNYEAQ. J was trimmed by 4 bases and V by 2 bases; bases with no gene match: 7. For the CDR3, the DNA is TGTGCCAGCAGCTTACTCCGACAGGGCGGCACCGGGGAGCTGTTTTTT. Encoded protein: CASSLLRQGGTGELFF.

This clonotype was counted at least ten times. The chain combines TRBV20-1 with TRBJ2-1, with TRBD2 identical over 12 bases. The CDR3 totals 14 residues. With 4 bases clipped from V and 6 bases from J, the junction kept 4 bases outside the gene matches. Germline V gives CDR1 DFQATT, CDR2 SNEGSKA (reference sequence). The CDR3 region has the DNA TGCAGTGCTACCCCGACTAGCGGGGGCAATGAGCAGTTCTTC. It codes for CSATPTSGGNEQFF.

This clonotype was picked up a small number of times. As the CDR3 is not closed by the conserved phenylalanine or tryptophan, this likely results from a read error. DNA of the CDR3: TGCGCCAGCAACCTAGCGGATACGCAGTATAAT. Encoded protein: CASNLADTQYN. The gene calls are TRBV10-2 and TRBJ2-3; D is perhaps TRBD2 (6 bases). CDR3 length: 11 residues. Trimming shortened V by 7 bases and J by 6 bases, and 8 bases separated the two germline ends. The germline V gene has CDR1 WSHSY and CDR2 SAAADI.

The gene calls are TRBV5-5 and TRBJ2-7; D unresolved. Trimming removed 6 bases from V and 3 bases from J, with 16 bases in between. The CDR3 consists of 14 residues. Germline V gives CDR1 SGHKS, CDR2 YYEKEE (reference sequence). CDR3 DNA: TGTGCCAGCAACCGCGGTAGGGCAGGCTACGAGCAGTACTTC. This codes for CASNRGRAGYEQYF.

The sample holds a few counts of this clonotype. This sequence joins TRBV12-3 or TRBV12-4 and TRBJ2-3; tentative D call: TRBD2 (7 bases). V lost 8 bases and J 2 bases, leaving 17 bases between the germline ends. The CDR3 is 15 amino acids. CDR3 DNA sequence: TGTGCCAGCTGCGGGGGCCAGATCTTCACAGATACGCAGTATTTT. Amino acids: CASCGGQIFTDTQYF.

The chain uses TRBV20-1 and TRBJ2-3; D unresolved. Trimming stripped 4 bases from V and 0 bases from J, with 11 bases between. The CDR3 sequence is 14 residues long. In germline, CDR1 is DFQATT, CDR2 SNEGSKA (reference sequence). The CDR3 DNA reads TGCAGTGCTATGACCCACAAGAGCACAGATACGCAGTATTTT. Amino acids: CSAMTHKSTDTQYF.

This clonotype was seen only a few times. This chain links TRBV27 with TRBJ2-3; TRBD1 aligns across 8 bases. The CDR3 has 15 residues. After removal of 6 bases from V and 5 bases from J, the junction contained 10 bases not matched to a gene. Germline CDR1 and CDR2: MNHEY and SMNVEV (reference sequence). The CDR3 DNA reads TGTGCCAGCAGAGACAGGGGTGAGGGTCGAGATACGCAGTATTTT. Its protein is CASRDRGEGRDTQYF.

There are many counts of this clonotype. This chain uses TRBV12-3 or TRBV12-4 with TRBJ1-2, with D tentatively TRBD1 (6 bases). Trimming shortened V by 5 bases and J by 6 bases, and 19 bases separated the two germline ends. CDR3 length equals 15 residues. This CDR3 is CASSPHSGGANGYTF. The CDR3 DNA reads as TGTGCCAGCAGTCCCCATTCGGGGGGCGCGAATGGCTACACCTTC.

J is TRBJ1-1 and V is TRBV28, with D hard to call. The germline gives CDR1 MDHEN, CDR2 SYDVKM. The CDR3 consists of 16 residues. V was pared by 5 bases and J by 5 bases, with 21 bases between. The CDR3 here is CASSPLDGRANTEAFF. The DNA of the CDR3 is TGTGCCAGCAGTCCCCTGGACGGGAGGGCGAATACTGAAGCTTTCTTT. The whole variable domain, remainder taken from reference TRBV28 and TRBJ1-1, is DVKVTQSSRYLVKRTGEKVFLECVQDMDHENMFWYRQDPGLGLRLIYFSYDVKMKEKGDIPEGYSVSREKKERFSLILESASTNQTSMYLCASSPLDGRANTEAFFGQGTRLTVV.

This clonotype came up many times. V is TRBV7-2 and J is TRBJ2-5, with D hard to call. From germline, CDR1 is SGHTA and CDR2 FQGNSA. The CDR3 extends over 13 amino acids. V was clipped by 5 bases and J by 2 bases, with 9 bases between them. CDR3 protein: CASSVRLQETQYF. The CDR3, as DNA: TGTGCCAGCAGCGTTAGATTACAAGAGACCCAGTACTTC.

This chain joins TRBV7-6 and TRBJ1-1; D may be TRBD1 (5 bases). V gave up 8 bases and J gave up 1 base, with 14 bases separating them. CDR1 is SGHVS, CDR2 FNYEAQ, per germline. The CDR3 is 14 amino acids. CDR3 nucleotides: TGTGCCAGCCTCGTCGGGACGCAGAACACTGAAGCTTTCTTT. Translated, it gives CASLVGTQNTEAFF.

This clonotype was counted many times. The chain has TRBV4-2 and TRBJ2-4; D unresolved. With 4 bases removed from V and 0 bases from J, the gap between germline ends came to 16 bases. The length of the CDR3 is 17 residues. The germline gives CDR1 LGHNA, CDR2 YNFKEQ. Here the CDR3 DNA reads TGTGCCAGCAGCCGTAACGGCCCGGGCCGAGCCAAAAACATTCAGTACTTC. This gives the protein CASSRNGPGRAKNIQYF.

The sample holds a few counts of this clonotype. The CDR3 region has the DNA TGCAGTGCTAGAGACATTACACCGGGACAGGGGGAGGTCTATGGCTACACCTTC. Protein: CSARDITPGQGEVYGYTF. The chain joins TRBV20-1 to TRBJ1-2; TRBD1 agrees at 11 bases. Germline V gene sequence: CDR1 DFQATT, CDR2 SNEGSKA (reference sequence). The CDR3 consists of 18 residues. V lost 0 bases, J lost 4 bases, and 13 bases stayed unmatched.

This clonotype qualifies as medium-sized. CDR3 loop: CASSLGDISTNYGYTF. In nucleotides, the CDR3 is TGTGCCAGCAGCTTAGGGGACATCTCAACAAACTATGGCTACACCTTC. The chain recombines TRBV7-8 with TRBJ1-2; possible D gene TRBD1, 6 bases. Trimming left V 1 base short and J 2 bases short, with 14 bases between. Germline CDR1 and CDR2: SGHVS and FQNEAQ. There are 16 residues in the CDR3.

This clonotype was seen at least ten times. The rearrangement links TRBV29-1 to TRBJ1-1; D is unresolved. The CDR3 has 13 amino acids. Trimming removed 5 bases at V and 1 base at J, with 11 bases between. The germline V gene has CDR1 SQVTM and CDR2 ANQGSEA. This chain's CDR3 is CSVLTLSNTEAFF. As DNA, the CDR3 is TGCAGCGTTTTGACCCTTTCGAACACTGAAGCTTTCTTT.

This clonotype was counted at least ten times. In DNA form, the CDR3 reads TGTGCCAGCGGTGGGAAGGGGGCGAACACCGGGGAGCTGTTTTTT. Protein product: CASGGKGANTGELFF. The V call is TRBV2, the J call TRBJ2-2; weak D call: TRBD1 (6 bases). The CDR3 contains 15 residues. V dropped 8 bases and J dropped 0 bases, with 13 bases sitting between them. Germline V lookup: CDR1 SNHLY, CDR2 FYNNEI.

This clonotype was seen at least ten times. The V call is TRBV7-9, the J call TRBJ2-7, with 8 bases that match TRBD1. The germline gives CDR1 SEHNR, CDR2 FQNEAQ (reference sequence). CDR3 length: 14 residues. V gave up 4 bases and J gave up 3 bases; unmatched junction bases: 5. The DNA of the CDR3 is TGTGCCAGCAGCTCAAGGACAGGGAACTACGAGCAGTACTTC. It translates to CASSSRTGNYEQYF.

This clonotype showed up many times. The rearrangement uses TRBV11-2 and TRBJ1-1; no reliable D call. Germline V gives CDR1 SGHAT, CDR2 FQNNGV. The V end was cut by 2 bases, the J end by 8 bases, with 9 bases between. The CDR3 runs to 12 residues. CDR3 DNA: TGTGCCAGCAGCTTATCGAAGTTGGAAGCTTTCTTT. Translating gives CASSLSKLEAFF.

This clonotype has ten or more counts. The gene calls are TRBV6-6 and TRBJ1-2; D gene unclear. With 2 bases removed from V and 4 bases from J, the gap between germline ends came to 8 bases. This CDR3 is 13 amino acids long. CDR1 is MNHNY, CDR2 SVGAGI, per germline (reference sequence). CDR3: CASSYGAIYGYTF. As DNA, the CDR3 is TGTGCCAGCAGTTACGGAGCGATCTATGGCTACACCTTC.

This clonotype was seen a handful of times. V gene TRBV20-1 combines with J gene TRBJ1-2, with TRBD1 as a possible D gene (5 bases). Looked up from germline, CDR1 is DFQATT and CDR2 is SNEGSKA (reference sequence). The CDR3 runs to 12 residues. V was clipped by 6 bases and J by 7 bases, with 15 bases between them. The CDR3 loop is CSALTGVFGYTF. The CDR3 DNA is TGCAGTGCCCTCACGGGGGTCTTTGGCTACACCTTC.

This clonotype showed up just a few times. The CDR3: CASSHRGANTEAFF. The CDR3 DNA sequence: TGTGCCAGCAGCCACAGGGGCGCCAACACTGAAGCTTTCTTT. V is TRBV3-1 and J is TRBJ1-1, with D possibly matching TRBD1 (6 bases). The CDR3 is made up of 14 amino acids. V was pared by 3 bases and J by 2 bases, with 10 bases between. The germline V gene encodes CDR1 LGHDT and CDR2 YNNKEL (reference sequence).

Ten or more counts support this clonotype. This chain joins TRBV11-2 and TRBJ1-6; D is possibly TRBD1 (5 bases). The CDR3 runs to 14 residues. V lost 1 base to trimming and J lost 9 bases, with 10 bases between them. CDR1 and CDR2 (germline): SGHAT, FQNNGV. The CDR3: CASSLGEGPSPLHF. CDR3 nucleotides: TGTGCCAGCAGCTTAGGAGAGGGGCCTTCACCCCTCCACTTT.

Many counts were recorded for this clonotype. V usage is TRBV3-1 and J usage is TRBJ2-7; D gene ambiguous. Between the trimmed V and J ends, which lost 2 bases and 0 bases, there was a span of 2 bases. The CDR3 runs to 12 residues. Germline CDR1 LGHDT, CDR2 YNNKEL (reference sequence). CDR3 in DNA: TGTGCCAGCAGCCAAACCTCCTACGAGCAGTACTTC. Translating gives CASSQTSYEQYF.

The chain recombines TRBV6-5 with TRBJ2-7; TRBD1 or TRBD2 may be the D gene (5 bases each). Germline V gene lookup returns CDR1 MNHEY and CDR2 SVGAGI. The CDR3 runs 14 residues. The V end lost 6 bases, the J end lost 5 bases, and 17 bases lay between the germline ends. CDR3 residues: CASRKGSSTDEQYV. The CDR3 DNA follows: TGTGCCAGCAGAAAGGGGAGCTCGACGGACGAGCAGTACGTC.

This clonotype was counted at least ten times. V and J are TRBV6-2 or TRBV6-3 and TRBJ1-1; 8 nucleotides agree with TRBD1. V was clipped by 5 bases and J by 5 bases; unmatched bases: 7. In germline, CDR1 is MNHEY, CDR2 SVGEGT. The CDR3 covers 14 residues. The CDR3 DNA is TGTGCCAGCAGTCTTACGACAGGGGTGACTGAAGCTTTCTTT. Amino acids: CASSLTTGVTEAFF.

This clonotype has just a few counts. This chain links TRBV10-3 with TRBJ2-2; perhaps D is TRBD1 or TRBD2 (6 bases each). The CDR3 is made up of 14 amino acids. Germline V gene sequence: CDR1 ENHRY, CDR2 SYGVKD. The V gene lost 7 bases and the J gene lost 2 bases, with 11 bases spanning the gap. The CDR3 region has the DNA TGTGCCATCACGCGGGACACCAACACCGGGGAGCTGTTTTTT. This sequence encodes CAITRDTNTGELFF.